This TCR beta chain was retrieved from a study of tissue T cells after allogeneic stem cell transplantation. Study-level points and caveats: Blood and spleen captured only part of the tissue TCR repertoire. Across patients, clones rarely overlapped, yet motif clusters were shared tissue-specifically. Which tissue TCRs were alloreactive or antigen-specific was not determined. Some clones might be persisting host cells.

J was trimmed by 6 bases and V by 0 bases; bases with no gene match: 4. Germline V lookup: CDR1 GFQATS, CDR2 STVNSAI. CDR3 size: 14 residues. Survey-depth TCRbeta CDR3 sequencing reported V/J genes and productive frequencies. Sequencing was performed with immunoSEQ multiplex PCR; in TCRdb, only in-frame clones are kept and a portion is missing. This table has about 21,000 clones, approximately 69% appearing once. Worth noting for this clone: Its target is not known. Gene names are the mouse ones. The CDR3 extends 1 residue past the end of the read, so its final part is completed from the germline J gene.

This chain joins TRBV20 and TRBJ2-7, with 11 bases aligning to TRBD1. This receptor was taken from a female BALB/c mouse in good health. Mice of this strain are of MHC haplotype H2-d. Sequenced: blood. The CDR3 reads CGARDLGQGVEQYF. Partial CDR3 DNA: TGTGGTGCTAGGGATCTGGGACAGGGGGTTGAACAGTAC.